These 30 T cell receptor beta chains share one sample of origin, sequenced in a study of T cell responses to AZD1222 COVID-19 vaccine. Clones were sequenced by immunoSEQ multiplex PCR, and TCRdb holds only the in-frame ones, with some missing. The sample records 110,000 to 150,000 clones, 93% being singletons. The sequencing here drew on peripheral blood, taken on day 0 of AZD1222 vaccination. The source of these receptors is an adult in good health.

CDR3 DNA: TGTGCCAGCAGCTTGGATGCGGGAGTGGGAAATGAGCAGTTCTTC. Translating it yields CASSLDAGVGNEQFF. The chain links TRBV5-4 to TRBJ2-1, with 7 bases that match TRBD2. J lost 7 bases, V lost 0 bases, and 7 bases had no gene match. The CDR3 has 15 residues. Looked up from germline, CDR1 is SGHNT and CDR2 is YYREEE (reference sequence).

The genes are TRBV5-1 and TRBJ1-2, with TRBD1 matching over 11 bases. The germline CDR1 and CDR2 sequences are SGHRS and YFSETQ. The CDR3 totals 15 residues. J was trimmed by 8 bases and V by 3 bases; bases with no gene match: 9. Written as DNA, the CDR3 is TGCGCCAGCAGCTCAGGACAGGGGGCTTGGAAAGGCTACACCTTC. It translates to CASSSGQGAWKGYTF.

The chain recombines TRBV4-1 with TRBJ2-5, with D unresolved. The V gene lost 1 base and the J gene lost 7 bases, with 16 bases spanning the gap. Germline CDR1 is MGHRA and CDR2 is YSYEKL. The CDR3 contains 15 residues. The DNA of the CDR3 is TGCGCCAGCAGCCAAGTAGGCACGGCAATGGGGACCCAGTACTTC. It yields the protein CASSQVGTAMGTQYF.

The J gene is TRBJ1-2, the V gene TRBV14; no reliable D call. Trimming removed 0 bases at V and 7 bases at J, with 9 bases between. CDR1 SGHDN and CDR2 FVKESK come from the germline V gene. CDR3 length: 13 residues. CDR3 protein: CASSQDLGSGYTF. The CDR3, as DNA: TGTGCCAGCAGCCAAGACTTGGGATCTGGCTACACCTTC.

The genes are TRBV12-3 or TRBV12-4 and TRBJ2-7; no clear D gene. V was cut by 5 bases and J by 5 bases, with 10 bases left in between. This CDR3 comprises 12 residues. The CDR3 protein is CASSPEGDEQYF. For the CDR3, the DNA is TGTGCCAGCAGTCCCGAAGGCGACGAGCAGTACTTC.

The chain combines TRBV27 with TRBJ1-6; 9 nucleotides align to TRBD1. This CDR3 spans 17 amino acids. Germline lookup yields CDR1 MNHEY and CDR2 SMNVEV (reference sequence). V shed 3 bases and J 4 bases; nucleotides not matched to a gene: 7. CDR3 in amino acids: CASSFYDRGDYNSPLHF. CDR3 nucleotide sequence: TGTGCCAGCAGTTTCTACGACAGGGGGGATTATAATTCACCCCTCCACTTT.

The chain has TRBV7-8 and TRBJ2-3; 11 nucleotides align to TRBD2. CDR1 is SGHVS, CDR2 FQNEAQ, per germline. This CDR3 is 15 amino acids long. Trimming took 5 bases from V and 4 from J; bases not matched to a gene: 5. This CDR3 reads CASSTSGSTADTQYF. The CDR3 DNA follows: TGTGCCAGCAGCACTAGCGGGAGTACGGCAGATACGCAGTATTTT.

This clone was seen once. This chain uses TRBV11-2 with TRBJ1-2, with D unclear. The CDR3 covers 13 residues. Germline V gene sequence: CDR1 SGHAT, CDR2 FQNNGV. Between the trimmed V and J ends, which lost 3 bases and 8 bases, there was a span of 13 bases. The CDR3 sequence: CASSLGSGGGYTF. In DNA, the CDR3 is TGTGCCAGCAGCTTGGGTTCTGGAGGAGGCTACACCTTC.

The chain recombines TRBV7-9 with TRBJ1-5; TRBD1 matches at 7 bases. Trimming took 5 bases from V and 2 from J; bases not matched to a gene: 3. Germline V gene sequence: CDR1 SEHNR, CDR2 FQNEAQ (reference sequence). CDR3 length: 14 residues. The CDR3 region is CASSPGGGNQPQHF. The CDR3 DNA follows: TGTGCCAGCAGCCCAGGGGGTGGCAATCAGCCCCAGCATTTT.

The CDR3 loop reads CASSPGQGARSPLHF. CDR3 nucleotide sequence: TGTGCCAGCAGCCCGGGACAGGGGGCGCGGTCACCCCTCCACTTT. J is TRBJ1-6 and V is TRBV9; 12 bases are a match to TRBD1. The CDR3 covers 15 residues. The V gene end was trimmed by 4 bases and the J gene end by 10 bases; junction bases not matched to a gene: 6. CDR1 is SGDLS and CDR2 is YYNGEE in the germline V gene.

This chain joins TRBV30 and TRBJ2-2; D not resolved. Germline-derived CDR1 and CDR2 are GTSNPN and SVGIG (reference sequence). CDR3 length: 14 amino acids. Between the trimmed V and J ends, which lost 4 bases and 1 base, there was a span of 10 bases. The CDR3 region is CAWNQLVNTGELFF. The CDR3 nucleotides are TGTGCCTGGAATCAACTCGTGAACACCGGGGAGCTGTTTTTT.

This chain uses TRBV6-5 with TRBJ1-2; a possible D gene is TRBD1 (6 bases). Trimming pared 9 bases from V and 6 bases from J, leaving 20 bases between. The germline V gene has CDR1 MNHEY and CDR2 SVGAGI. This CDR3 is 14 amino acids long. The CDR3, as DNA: TGTGCCAGTGGGGTCAGGGGATTCAGACATGGCTACACCTTC. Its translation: CASGVRGFRHGYTF.

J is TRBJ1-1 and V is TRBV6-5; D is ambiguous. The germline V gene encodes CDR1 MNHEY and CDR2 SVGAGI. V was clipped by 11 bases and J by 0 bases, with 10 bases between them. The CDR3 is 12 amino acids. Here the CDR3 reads CACGGMNTEAFF. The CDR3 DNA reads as TGTGCCTGTGGTGGGATGAACACTGAAGCTTTCTTT.

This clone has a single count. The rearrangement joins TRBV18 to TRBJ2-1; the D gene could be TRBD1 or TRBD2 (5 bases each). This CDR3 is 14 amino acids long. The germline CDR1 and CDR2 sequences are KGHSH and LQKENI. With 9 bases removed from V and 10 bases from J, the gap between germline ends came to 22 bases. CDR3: CASTRGAEEGEQFF. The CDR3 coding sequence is TGTGCCAGTACGAGGGGAGCCGAAGAAGGAGAGCAGTTCTTC.

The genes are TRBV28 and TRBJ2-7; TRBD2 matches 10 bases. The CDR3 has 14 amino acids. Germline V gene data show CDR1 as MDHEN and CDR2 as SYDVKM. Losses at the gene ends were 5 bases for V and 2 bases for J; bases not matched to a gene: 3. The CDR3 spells CASSRSGRTYEQYF. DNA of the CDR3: TGTGCCAGCAGTCGTAGCGGGAGGACCTACGAGCAGTACTTC.

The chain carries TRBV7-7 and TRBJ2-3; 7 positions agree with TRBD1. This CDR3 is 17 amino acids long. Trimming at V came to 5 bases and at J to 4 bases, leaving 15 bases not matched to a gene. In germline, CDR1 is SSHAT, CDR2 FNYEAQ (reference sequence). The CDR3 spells CASSRETGEFAADTQYF. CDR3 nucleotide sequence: TGTGCCAGCAGCCGAGAAACAGGGGAATTCGCTGCAGATACGCAGTATTTT.

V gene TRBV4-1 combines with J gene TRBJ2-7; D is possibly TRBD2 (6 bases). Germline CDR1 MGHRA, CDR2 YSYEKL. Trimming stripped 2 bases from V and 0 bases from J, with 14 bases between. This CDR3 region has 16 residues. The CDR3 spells CASSQIGRTISYEQYF. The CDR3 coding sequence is TGCGCCAGCAGCCAAATAGGACGGACTATCTCCTACGAGCAGTACTTC.

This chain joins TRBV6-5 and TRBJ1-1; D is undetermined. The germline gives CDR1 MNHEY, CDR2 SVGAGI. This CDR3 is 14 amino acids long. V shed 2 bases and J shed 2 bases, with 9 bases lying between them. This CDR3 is CASSYEEGNTEAFF. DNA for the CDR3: TGTGCCAGCAGTTACGAAGAGGGTAACACTGAAGCTTTCTTT.

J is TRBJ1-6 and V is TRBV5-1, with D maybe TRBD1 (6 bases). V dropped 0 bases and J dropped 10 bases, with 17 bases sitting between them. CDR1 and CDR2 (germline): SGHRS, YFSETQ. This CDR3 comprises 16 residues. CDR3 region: CASSLDAGGAESPLHF. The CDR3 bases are TGCGCCAGCAGCTTGGACGCGGGGGGCGCGGAATCACCCCTCCACTTT.

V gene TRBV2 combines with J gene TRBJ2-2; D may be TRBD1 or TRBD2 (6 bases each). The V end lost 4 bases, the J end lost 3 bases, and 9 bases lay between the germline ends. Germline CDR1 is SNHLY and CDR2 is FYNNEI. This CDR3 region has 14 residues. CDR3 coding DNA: TGTGCCAGCAGTGTGGGGGGCGACACCGGGGAGCTGTTTTTT. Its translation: CASSVGGDTGELFF.

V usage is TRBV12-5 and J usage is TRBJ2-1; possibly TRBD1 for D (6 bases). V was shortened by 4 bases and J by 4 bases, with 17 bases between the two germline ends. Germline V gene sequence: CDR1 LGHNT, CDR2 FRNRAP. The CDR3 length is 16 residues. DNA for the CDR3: TGTGCTAGTGGTTGGCCCCCCGGGACATCTTACAATGAGCAGTTCTTC. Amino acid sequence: CASGWPPGTSYNEQFF. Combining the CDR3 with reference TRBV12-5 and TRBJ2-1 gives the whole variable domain DARVTQTPRHKVTEMGQEVTMRCQPILGHNTVFWYRQTMMQGLELLAYFRNRAPLDDSGMPKDRFSAEMPDATLATLKIQPSEPRDSAVYFCASGWPPGTSYNEQFFGPGTRLTVL.

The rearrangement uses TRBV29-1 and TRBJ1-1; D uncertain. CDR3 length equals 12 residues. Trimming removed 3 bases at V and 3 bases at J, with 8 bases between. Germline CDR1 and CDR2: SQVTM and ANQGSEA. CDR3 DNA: TGCAGCGTTGAGTTTATGGACACTGAAGCTTTCTTT. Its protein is CSVEFMDTEAFF.

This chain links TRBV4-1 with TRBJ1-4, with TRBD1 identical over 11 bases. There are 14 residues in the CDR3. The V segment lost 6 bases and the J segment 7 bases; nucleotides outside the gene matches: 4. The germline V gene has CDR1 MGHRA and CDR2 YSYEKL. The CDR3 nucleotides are TGCGCCAGCAGTCTGGACAGGGGGCGTGAAAAACTGTTTTTT. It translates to CASSLDRGREKLFF.

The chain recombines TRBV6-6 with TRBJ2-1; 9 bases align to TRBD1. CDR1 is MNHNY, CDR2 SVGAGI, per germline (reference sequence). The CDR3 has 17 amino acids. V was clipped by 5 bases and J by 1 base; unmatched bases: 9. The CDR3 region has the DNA TGTGCCAGCAGTCAGCCGGGACAGGGACGGTCCTACAATGAGCAGTTCTTC. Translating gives CASSQPGQGRSYNEQFF.

CDR3 sequence (DNA): TGTGCCTGGAGTGTATCTCAGGCTATGAACACTGAAGCTTTCTTT. Translating gives CAWSVSQAMNTEAFF. The J gene is TRBJ1-1, the V gene TRBV30; D unclear. The CDR3 loop spans 15 amino acids. Trimming removed 0 bases from V and 0 bases from J, with 11 bases in between. Germline CDR1 is GTSNPN and CDR2 is SVGIG (reference sequence).

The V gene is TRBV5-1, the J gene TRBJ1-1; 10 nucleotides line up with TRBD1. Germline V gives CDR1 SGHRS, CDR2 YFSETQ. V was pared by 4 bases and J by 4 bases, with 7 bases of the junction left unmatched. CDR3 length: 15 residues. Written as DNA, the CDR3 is TGCGCCAGCAGCGCCGACAGGGGGCTTGGCACTGAAGCTTTCTTT. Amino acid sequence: CASSADRGLGTEAFF.

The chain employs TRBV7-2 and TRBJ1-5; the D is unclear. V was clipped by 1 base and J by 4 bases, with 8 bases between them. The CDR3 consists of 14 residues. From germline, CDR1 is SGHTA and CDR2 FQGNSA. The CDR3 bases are TGTGCCAGCAGCTTAGGGCAGGTTAATCAGCCCCAGCATTTT. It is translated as CASSLGQVNQPQHF. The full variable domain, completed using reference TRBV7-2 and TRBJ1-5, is GAGVSQSPSNKVTEKGKDVELRCDPISGHTALYWYRQSLGQGLEFLIYFQGNSAPDKSGLPSDRFSAERTGGSVSTLTIQRTQQEDSAVYLCASSLGQVNQPQHFGDGTRLSIL.

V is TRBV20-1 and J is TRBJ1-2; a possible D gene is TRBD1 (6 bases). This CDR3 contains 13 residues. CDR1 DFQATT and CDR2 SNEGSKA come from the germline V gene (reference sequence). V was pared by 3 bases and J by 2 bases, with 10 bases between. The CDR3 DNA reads TGCAGTGCTAGTCGAGGGGGGAACTATGGCTACACCTTC. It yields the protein CSASRGGNYGYTF.

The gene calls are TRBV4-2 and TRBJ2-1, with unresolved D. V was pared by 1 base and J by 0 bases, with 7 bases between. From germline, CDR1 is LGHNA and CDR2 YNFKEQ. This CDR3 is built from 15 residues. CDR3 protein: CASSQGTSSYNEQFF. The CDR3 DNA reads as TGTGCCAGCAGCCAAGGGACGAGCTCCTACAATGAGCAGTTCTTC.

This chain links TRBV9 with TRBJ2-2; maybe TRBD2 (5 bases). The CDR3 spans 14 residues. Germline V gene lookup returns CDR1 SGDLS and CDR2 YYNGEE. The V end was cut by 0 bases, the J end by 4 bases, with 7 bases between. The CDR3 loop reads CASSVVDSTGELFF. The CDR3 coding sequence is TGTGCCAGCAGCGTAGTGGACTCCACCGGGGAGCTGTTTTTT.